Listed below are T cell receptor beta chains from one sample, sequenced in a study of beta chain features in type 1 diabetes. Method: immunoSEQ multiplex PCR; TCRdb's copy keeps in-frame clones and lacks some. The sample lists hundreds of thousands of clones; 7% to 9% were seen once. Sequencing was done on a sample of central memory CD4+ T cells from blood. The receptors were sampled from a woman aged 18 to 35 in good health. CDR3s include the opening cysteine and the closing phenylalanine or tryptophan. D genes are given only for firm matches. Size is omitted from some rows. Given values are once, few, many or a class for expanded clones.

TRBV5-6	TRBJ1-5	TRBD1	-	TGTGCCAGCAGCCGTCGACAGGGCCATCAGCCCCAGCATTTT	CASSRRQGHQPQHF
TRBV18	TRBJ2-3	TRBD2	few	TGTGCCAGCTCACCCGGTGGAGGACTGCGCGGGAGGTATCGCACAGATACGCAGTATTTT	CASSPGGGLRGRYRTDTQYF
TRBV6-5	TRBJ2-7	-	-	TGTGCCAGCAGCCCAGACAGGTTTTACGAGCAGTACTTC	CASSPDRFYEQYF
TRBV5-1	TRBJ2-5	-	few	TGCGCCAGCGGCCTATCGTCGGGCTTCCAAGAGACCCAGTACTTC	CASGLSSGFQETQYF
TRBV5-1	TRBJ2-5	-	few	TGCGCCAGCAGCAACGGACAGCAAGAGACCCAGTACTTC	CASSNGQQETQYF
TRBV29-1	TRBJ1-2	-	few	TGCAGCGTCGGGACCTTCTATGGCTACACCTTC	CSVGTFYGYTF
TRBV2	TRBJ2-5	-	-	TGTGCCAGTGATGCGAGCGGAACACTTCAAGAGACCCAGTACTTC	CASDASGTLQETQYF
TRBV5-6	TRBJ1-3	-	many	TGTGCCAGCAGCTCCCCGATCCGAAACACCATATATTTT	CASSSPIRNTIYF
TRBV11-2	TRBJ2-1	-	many	TGTGCCAGCAGCCGCGACAGCTACAATGAGCAGTTCTTC	CASSRDSYNEQFF
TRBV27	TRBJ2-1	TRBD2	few	TGTGCCAGCAGTTCCCCGACTAGCGGGAGACTTAACAATGAGCAGTTCTTC	CASSSPTSGRLNNEQFF
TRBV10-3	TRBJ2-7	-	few	TGTGCCATCAGTGATCACCTCTCCGAGCAGTACTTC	CAISDHLSEQYF
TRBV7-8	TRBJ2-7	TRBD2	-	TGTGCCAGCAGCCCGACGAGGGTAGCGGGAGGGAAAGAGCAGTACTTC	CASSPTRVAGGKEQYF
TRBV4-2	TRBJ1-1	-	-	TGTGCCAGCAGCCAAGAGACCGCACCGGGCACTGAAGCTTTCTTT	CASSQETAPGTEAFF
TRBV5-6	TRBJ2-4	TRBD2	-	TGTGCCAGCAGCTTGACTAGCGGGGATCGAAACATTCAGTACTTC	CASSLTSGDRNIQYF
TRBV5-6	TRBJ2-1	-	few	TGTGCCAGCCGCCTGGGGGGCGAGCAGTTCTTC	CASRLGGEQFF
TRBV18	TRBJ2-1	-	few	TGTGCCAGCTCAGAGGTCCAAGTTTCCTACAATGAGCAGTTCTTC	CASSEVQVSYNEQFF
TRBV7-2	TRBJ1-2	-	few	TGTGCCAGCAGCTCGAGCGTTAACTATGGCTACACCTTC	CASSSSVNYGYTF
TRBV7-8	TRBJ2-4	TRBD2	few	TGTGCCAGCAGCTTGACTAGCGGGGAGAACATTCAGTACTTC	CASSLTSGENIQYF
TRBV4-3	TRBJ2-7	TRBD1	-	TGCGCCAGCAGCCAAAGGGCGGGACAGGGGCACAACGAGCAGTACTTC	CASSQRAGQGHNEQYF
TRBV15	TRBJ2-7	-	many	TGTGCCACCTCAAGGGACGCCTCCTACGAGCAGTACTTC	CATSRDASYEQYF
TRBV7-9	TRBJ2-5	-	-	TGTGCCAGCAGCCTCGGGACGGGACGGGTAGTGGCCCAGTACTTC	CASSLGTGRVVAQYF
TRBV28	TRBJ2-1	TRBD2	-	TGTGCCAGCAGTCTACTAGCGGGGGGGGTCAATGAGCAGTTCTTC	CASSLLAGGVNEQFF
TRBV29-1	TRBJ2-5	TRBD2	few	TGCAGCGTTGGGGGGGGCCGGGGGGGCTGGGAGACCCAGTACTTC	CSVGGGRGGWETQYF
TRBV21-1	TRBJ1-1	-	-	TGTGCCAGCAGCAAAGACGGCGACACTGAAGCTTTCTTT	CASSKDGDTEAFF
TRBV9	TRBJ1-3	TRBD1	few	TGTGCCAGCAGCCCTTACGGGACAGGGGGAAACACCATATATTTT	CASSPYGTGGNTIYF
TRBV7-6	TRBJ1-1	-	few	TGTGCCAGCAGCTCCTACAGGGAGGCTGAAGCTTTCTTT	CASSSYREAEAFF
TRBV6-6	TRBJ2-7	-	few	TGTGCCAGCAGTGTGGGGGAACAGCAGTACTTC	CASSVGEQQYF
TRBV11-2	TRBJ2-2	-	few	TGTGCCAGCAGGGAGAGCCCAGCCCCCGGGGAGCTGTTTTTT	CASRESPAPGELFF
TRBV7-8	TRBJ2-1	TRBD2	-	TGTGCCAGCAGCTTAGCGGGACTAGCTTCCGGCTACAATGAGCAGTTCTTC	CASSLAGLASGYNEQFF
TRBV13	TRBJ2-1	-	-	TGTGCCAGCAGCTTAGGGGGAGAAAGGTTTGAGCAGTTCTTC	CASSLGGERFEQFF
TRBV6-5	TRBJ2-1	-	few	TGTGCCAGCAGGCCCCTAGTAACCAATGAGCAGTTCTTC	CASRPLVTNEQFF
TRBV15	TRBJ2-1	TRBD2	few	TGTGCCACCAGCAGCCAAGCGGGAGTAGGGAATGAGCAGTTCTTC	CATSSQAGVGNEQFF
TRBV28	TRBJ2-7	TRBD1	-	TGTGCCAGCGGGGGACAGGGCTCCTACGAGCAGTACTTC	CASGGQGSYEQYF
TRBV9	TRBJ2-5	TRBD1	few	TGTGCCAGCAGCGCCTTTCACGGGACAGGGCAAGAGACCCAGTACTTC	CASSAFHGTGQETQYF
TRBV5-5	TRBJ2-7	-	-	TGTGCCAGCAGTCAAGGCCCCGGGTCCTACGAGCAGTACTTC	CASSQGPGSYEQYF
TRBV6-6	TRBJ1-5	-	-	TGTGCCACCTACCGTTTGGTGCAGCCCCAGCATTTT	CATYRLVQPQHF